The 23 T cell receptor beta chains below were found in one sample sequenced in a study of control samples from healthy donors and cancer patients. Only in-frame clones appear in the TCRdb table, and some are missing; sequencing was by immunoSEQ multiplex PCR. The sample carries more than 100,000 clones, roughly nine tenths recorded once. The source material was PBMCs. These receptors were collected from a man between 45 and 60 years old with head and neck cancer.

This rearrangement joins TRBV4-1 to TRBJ2-1, with 13 bases matching TRBD2. V lost 4 bases and J lost 10; bases outside the gene matches: 13. The CDR3 is 17 residues long. In germline, CDR1 is MGHRA, CDR2 YSYEKL. The CDR3 bases are TGCGCCAGCAGCCGCCCCCCCGGAACTAGCGGGAGGGGGGAGCAGTTCTTC. Translating gives CASSRPPGTSGRGEQFF.

This clone appeared once. V is TRBV14 and J is TRBJ2-7, with 9 nucleotides matching TRBD2. Germline CDR1 SGHDN, CDR2 FVKESK. Germline trimming cut 5 bases from V and 1 base from J; bases unmatched to any gene: 3. This CDR3 spans 14 amino acids. The CDR3 DNA follows: TGTGCCAGCAGCGCGGGGGGGCGGTCCTACGAGCAGTACTTC. Amino acid sequence: CASSAGGRSYEQYF.

The genes are TRBV18 and TRBJ1-1, with no clear D. This CDR3 contains 13 residues. V was trimmed by 3 bases and J by 6 bases, leaving 11 bases between them. The germline V gene has CDR1 KGHSH and CDR2 LQKENI. The CDR3 DNA is TGTGCCAGCTCACCTCTTGATTTTGCTGAAGCTTTCTTT. Protein sequence: CASSPLDFAEAFF. Full variable domain (remainder filled in from reference TRBV18 and TRBJ1-1): NAGVMQNPRHLVRRRGQEARLRCSPMKGHSHVYWYRQLPEEGLKFMVYLQKENIIDESGMPKERFSAEFPKEGPSILRIQQVVRGDSAAYFCASSPLDFAEAFFGQGTRLTVV.

The chain couples TRBV7-9 to TRBJ2-1, with TRBD2 matching over 9 bases. Germline CDR1 reads SEHNR; CDR2 reads FQNEAQ (reference sequence). CDR3 length: 16 residues. V dropped 5 bases and J dropped 0; count of bases not matched to a gene: 5. The CDR3 is CASSPAAGGSYNEQFF. For the CDR3, the DNA is TGTGCCAGCAGCCCTGCAGCGGGAGGCTCCTACAATGAGCAGTTCTTC.

This clone appeared once. The chain recombines TRBV6-5 with TRBJ2-3; TRBD1 matches at 7 bases. The CDR3 runs 15 residues. V gave up 5 bases and J gave up 5 bases; unmatched junction bases: 10. Germline-derived CDR1 and CDR2 are MNHEY and SVGAGI. The CDR3 here is CASSRTGAFQDTQYF. CDR3 bases: TGTGCCAGCAGTAGAACAGGGGCATTTCAAGATACGCAGTATTTT.

V usage is TRBV4-2 and J usage is TRBJ2-7, with 8 bases lining up with TRBD2. Germline CDR1 and CDR2: LGHNA and YNFKEQ. The CDR3 has 17 residues. The V and J ends lost 2 bases and 2 bases, in that order; junction bases with no gene match: 11. The CDR3 DNA reads TGTGCCAGCAGCCAATCCGCGGGGGGAATAGGACCCTACGAGCAGTACTTC. This gives the protein CASSQSAGGIGPYEQYF.

This chain joins TRBV19 and TRBJ2-4; 8 nucleotides match TRBD1. The germline V gene encodes CDR1 LNHDA and CDR2 SQIVND (reference sequence). V shed 5 bases, J shed 9 bases, and the junction held 12 bases outside the gene matches. The CDR3 is 15 amino acids. The CDR3: CASSGQGWPFPIQYF. CDR3 DNA: TGTGCCAGTAGTGGACAGGGTTGGCCCTTTCCCATTCAGTACTTC.

CDR3 DNA: TGTGCCAGCTCACCACGGAGTGAGGGGACCCAGTACTTC. This sequence encodes CASSPRSEGTQYF. The gene calls are TRBV18 and TRBJ2-5, with a tentative D call TRBD2 (5 bases). CDR1 is KGHSH, CDR2 LQKENI, per germline. The CDR3 length is 13 residues. V shed 1 base and J shed 7 bases, with 10 bases lying between them.

The J gene is TRBJ1-2, the V gene TRBV19, with TRBD1 identical over 7 bases. The CDR3 runs 13 residues. The germline V gene encodes CDR1 LNHDA and CDR2 SQIVND (reference sequence). The V segment lost 10 bases and the J segment 2 bases; nucleotides outside the gene matches: 7. The CDR3 here is CATRQGVNYGYTF. The CDR3 nucleotides read TGTGCCACCCGACAGGGTGTGAACTATGGCTACACCTTC.

V gene TRBV4-1 combines with J gene TRBJ2-7, with 9 nucleotides matching TRBD2. Trimming cost V 0 bases and J 4 bases; bases outside gene matches: 16. Germline V CDR1 and CDR2: MGHRA, YSYEKL. CDR3 length: 19 amino acids. DNA for the CDR3: TGCGCCAGCAGCCAAGAAGTTGCCGGGGATGGCGGGAGGGCTTACGAGCAGTACTTC. It encodes CASSQEVAGDGGRAYEQYF.

V and J are TRBV5-8 and TRBJ2-2, with 11 bases matching TRBD2. Trimming took 2 bases from V and 4 from J; bases not matched to a gene: 1. The length of the CDR3 is 15 residues. CDR1 and CDR2 (germline): SGHTS, YDEGEE. CDR3 DNA sequence: TGTGCCAGCAGCTTCGGGACTAGCGGCACCGGGGAGCTGTTTTTT. Translating it yields CASSFGTSGTGELFF.

J is TRBJ2-5 and V is TRBV7-9; possible D gene TRBD1, 5 bases. V gave up 1 base and J gave up 4 bases, with 10 bases separating them. The CDR3 has 14 amino acids. Germline V gives CDR1 SEHNR, CDR2 FQNEAQ (reference sequence). The CDR3 spells CASSLVATAETQYF. The CDR3 DNA reads TGTGCCAGCAGCTTAGTGGCGACAGCAGAGACCCAGTACTTC.

The chain joins TRBV5-4 to TRBJ2-7; a possible D gene is TRBD1 (6 bases). Trimming cost V 4 bases and J 0 bases, with 11 bases left between them. This CDR3 has 14 amino acids. Germline V gene data show CDR1 as SGHNT and CDR2 as YYREEE (reference sequence). The CDR3 loop reads CASSPDRASYEQYF. CDR3 DNA: TGTGCCAGCAGCCCGGACAGAGCCTCCTACGAGCAGTACTTC. The whole variable domain, filled in from reference TRBV5-4 and TRBJ2-7, reads ETGVTQSPTHLIKTRGQQVTLRCSSQSGHNTVSWYQQALGQGPQFIFQYYREEENGRGNFPPRFSGLQFPNYSSELNVNALELDDSALYLCASSPDRASYEQYFGPGTRLTVT.

The J gene is TRBJ2-7, the V gene TRBV10-3, with 9 bases matching TRBD2. The CDR3 totals 20 residues. The V gene's germline CDR1 is ENHRY and CDR2 SYGVKD. Losses at the gene ends were 3 bases for V and 5 bases for J; bases not matched to a gene: 23. CDR3 sequence (DNA): TGTGCCATCAGTGACCCCGATGCGCCCAGCCAGCGGGAGGATTTCCACGAGCAGTACTTC. Amino acids: CAISDPDAPSQREDFHEQYF.

The chain carries TRBV5-1 and TRBJ1-3; 10 bases line up with TRBD1. J gave up 1 base and V 0 bases, and 4 bases lay outside the gene matches. The germline gives CDR1 SGHRS, CDR2 YFSETQ. This CDR3 spans 17 amino acids. CDR3 DNA sequence: TGCGCCAGCAGCTTGGAGACAGGGGGCTTATCTGGAAACACCATATATTTT. This gives the protein CASSLETGGLSGNTIYF.

The V and J genes are TRBV6-5 and TRBJ2-2; TRBD2 agrees at 13 bases. J gave up 6 bases and V 9 bases, and 7 bases lay outside the gene matches. The CDR3 extends over 15 amino acids. From germline, CDR1 is MNHEY and CDR2 SVGAGI. The CDR3 DNA reads as TGTGCCAGTATATCCGGGACTAGCGGGGCCGGGGAGCTGTTTTTT. It yields the protein CASISGTSGAGELFF.

V and J are TRBV7-9 and TRBJ1-1, with TRBD1 as a possible D gene (5 bases). The CDR3 loop spans 15 amino acids. Germline CDR1 is SEHNR and CDR2 is FQNEAQ (reference sequence). Trimming removed 1 base at V and 1 base at J, with 10 bases between. The CDR3 nucleotides read TGTGCCAGCAGCTTAGGATGGGGGTCGAACACTGAAGCTTTCTTT. The encoded protein is CASSLGWGSNTEAFF.

This clone was counted once. This chain joins TRBV6-5 and TRBJ1-2; D not certain. Germline V gene data show CDR1 as MNHEY and CDR2 as SVGAGI. The CDR3 loop spans 13 amino acids. V dropped 2 bases and J dropped 5 bases, with 9 bases sitting between them. The CDR3 sequence: CASSYGPGYGYTF. Here the CDR3 DNA reads TGTGCCAGCAGTTACGGGCCTGGGTATGGCTACACCTTC.

This clone was counted between two and nine times. The chain uses TRBV20-1 and TRBJ1-5, with no clear D. The CDR3 is 12 amino acids. Germline CDR1 DFQATT, CDR2 SNEGSKA (reference sequence). V dropped 3 bases and J dropped 2 bases, with 5 bases sitting between them. The CDR3 loop is CSASNGNQPQHF. DNA of the CDR3: TGCAGTGCTAGTAACGGCAATCAGCCCCAGCATTTT.

The table lists this clone with a count of one. The rearrangement links TRBV5-1 to TRBJ2-3; D could derive from TRBD1 or TRBD2 (6 bases each). CDR3 length equals 19 residues. CDR1 and CDR2 (germline): SGHRS, YFSETQ. V lost 1 base, J lost 0 bases, and 21 bases lay in between. The CDR3 loop is CASSLRGVQLLLSTDTQYF. The CDR3 DNA reads as TGCGCCAGCAGCTTGAGGGGGGTTCAGCTCCTGCTTAGCACAGATACGCAGTATTTT. Full variable domain (missing parts from reference TRBV5-1 and TRBJ2-3): KAGVTQTPRYLIKTRGQQVTLSCSPISGHRSVSWYQQTPGQGLQFLFEYFSETQRNKGNFPGRFSGRQFSNSRSEMNVSTLELGDSALYLCASSLRGVQLLLSTDTQYFGPGTRLTVL.

This sequence joins TRBV19 and TRBJ2-1; D may be TRBD2 (6 bases). The CDR3 length is 13 residues. CDR1 and CDR2 (germline): LNHDA, SQIVND (reference sequence). The V end was cut by 1 base, the J end by 15 bases, with 16 bases between. In DNA, the CDR3 is TGTGCCAGTAGTATAGTAGTCGGGGGATGGAGGTTCTTC. This encodes CASSIVVGGWRFF.

V gene TRBV19 combines with J gene TRBJ2-3, with D possibly TRBD2 on 7 matching bases. V lost 3 bases, J lost 4 bases, and 14 bases lay in between. The CDR3 is 15 amino acids. Germline lookup yields CDR1 LNHDA and CDR2 SQIVND (reference sequence). Here the CDR3 reads CASSIGGHVADTQYF. The CDR3 nucleotides are TGTGCCAGTAGTATCGGGGGGCATGTCGCAGATACGCAGTATTTT.

V is TRBV13 and J is TRBJ2-5; D not certain. The CDR3 extends over 13 amino acids. In germline, CDR1 is PRHDT, CDR2 FYEKMQ (reference sequence). Trimming removed 5 bases at V and 2 bases at J, with 9 bases between. CDR3 residues: CASSPTGQETQYF. As DNA, the CDR3 is TGTGCCAGCAGCCCGACGGGTCAAGAGACCCAGTACTTC.